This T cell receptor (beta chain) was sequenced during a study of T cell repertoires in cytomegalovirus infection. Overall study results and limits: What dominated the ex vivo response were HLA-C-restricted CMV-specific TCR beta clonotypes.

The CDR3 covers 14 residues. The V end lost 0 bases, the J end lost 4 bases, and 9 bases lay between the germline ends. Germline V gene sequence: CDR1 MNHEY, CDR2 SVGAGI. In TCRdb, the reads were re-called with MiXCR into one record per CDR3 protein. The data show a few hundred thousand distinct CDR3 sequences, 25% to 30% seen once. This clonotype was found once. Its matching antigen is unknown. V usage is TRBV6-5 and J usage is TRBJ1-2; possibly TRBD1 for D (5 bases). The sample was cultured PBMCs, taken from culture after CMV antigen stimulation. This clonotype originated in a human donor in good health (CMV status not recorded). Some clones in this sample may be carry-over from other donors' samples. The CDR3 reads CASSYSSGIYGYTF. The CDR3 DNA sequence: TGTGCCAGCAGTTACTCCTCAGGGATCTATGGCTACACCTTC.